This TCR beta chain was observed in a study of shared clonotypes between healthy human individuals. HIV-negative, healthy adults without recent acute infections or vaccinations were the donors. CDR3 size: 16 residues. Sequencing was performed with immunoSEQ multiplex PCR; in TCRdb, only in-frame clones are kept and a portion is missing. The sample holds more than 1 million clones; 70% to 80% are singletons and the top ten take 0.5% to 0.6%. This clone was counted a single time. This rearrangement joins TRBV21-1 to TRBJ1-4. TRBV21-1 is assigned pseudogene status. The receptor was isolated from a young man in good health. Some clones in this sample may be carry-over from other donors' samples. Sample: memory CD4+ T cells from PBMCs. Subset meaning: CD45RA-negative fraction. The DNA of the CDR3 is TGTGCCAGCAGCAAATGGGGGAGGCGTATTAATGAAAAACTGTTTTTT. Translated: CASSKWGRRINEKLFF.